The table lists the clone carrying this TCR beta chain with many counts. Using MiXCR, TCRdb re-called clones from the PCR reads. The sample has about 13,000 clones; around 25% are singletons. This entry belongs to a study of metastatic and nonmetastatic thyroid tumors. Prior to thyroid surgery, none of the patients had received any treatment. Germline V lookup: CDR1 LGHNA, CDR2 YNFKEQ. This CDR3 region has 15 residues. V was cut by 1 base and J by 0 bases, with 10 bases left in between. The sample was blood. The TCR sequence derives from a male donor with papillary thyroid cancer or a benign thyroid nodule (not recorded which). Some clones in this sample may be carry-over from other donors' samples. This chain links TRBV4-2 with TRBJ2-7; D tentatively fits TRBD1 or TRBD2 (5 bases each). CDR3 in DNA: TGTGCCAGCAGCCAAGTTCGGGGCTACTCCTACGAGCAGTACTTC. Encoded protein: CASSQVRGYSYEQYF.